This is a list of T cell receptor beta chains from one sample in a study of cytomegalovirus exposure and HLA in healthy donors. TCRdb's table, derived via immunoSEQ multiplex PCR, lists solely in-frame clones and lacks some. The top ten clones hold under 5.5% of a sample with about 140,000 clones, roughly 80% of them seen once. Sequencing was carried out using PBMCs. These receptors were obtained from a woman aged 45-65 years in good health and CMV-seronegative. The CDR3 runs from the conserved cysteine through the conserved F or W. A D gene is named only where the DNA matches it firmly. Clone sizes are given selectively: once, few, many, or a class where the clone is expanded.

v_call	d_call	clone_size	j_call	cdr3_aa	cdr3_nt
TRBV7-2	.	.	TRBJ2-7	CAPRVNEQYF	TGTGCCCCCAGGGTGAACGAGCAGTACTTC
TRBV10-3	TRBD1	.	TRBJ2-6	CAISTGVGANVLTF	TGTGCCATCAGCACAGGGGTCGGGGCCAACGTCCTGACTTTC
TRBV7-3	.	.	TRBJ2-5	CASSPFTGKETQYF	TGTGCCAGCAGCCCTTTTACGGGGAAAGAGACCCAGTACTTC
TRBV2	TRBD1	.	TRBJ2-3	CASGGTGILTDTQYF	TGTGCCAGCGGAGGGACAGGGATACTCACAGATACGCAGTATTTT
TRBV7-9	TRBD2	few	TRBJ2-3	CASSHGTSGGLTDTQYF	TGTGCCAGCAGCCATGGGACTAGCGGGGGGTTAACAGATACGCAGTATTTT
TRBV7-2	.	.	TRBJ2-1	CASSLSRDIRKYNEQFF	TGTGCCAGCAGCTTGTCCCGGGACATCCGTAAGTACAATGAGCAGTTCTTC
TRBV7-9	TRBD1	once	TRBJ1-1	CASSPLLAGQANTEAFF	TGTGCCAGCAGCCCTCTACTAGCGGGACAGGCAAACACTGAAGCTTTCTTT
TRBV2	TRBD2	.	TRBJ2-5	CASSGAQRGQETQYF	TGTGCCAGCAGTGGGGCCCAGCGGGGGCAAGAGACCCAGTACTTC
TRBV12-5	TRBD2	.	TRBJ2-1	CASGLVQAGEIYNEQFF	TGTGCTAGTGGTTTGGTACAAGCGGGGGAGATCTACAATGAGCAGTTCTTC
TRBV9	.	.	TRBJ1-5	CASSVAVSTREQPQHF	TGTGCCAGCAGCGTAGCGGTCAGCACTAGGGAACAGCCCCAGCATTTT
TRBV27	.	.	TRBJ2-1	CASSLQGGTQFF	TGTGCCAGCAGTTTACAGGGAGGTACGCAGTTCTTC
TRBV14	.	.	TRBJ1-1	CASSQRGGTEAFF	TGTGCCAGCAGCCAACGAGGGGGCACTGAAGCTTTCTTT